The rows below give T cell receptor beta chains drawn from one sample of a study of T cell clonotyping in hematopoietic cell transplantation. Using immunoSEQ multiplex PCR, the repertoire was profiled, and TCRdb retains in-frame clones only, with some absent. This sample yields roughly 24,000 clones, of which roughly 88% are seen a single time; approximately 24% belongs to the top ten. The input for sequencing was peripheral blood mononuclear cells, taken before stem cell transplant. These receptors all come from a woman aged 55-69 years with acute myeloid leukemia. Some clones in this sample may be carry-over from other donors' samples. Both conserved end residues are part of each CDR3. The D gene is left open where the match is weak. Size values are once, few and many counts, or a class for expanded clones, and some rows have none.

clone size	V gene	D gene	J gene	CDR3 protein	CDR3 DNA
NA	TRBV25-1	TRBD1	TRBJ1-1	CASSPPTGKNTEAFF	TGTGCCAGCAGTCCACCGACAGGGAAAAACACTGAAGCTTTCTTT
few	TRBV6-5	TRBD1	TRBJ2-2	CAVTGATGELFF	TGTGCCGTGACAGGGGCCACCGGGGAGCTGTTTTTT
NA	TRBV4-3	NA	TRBJ1-2	CASSQDRAPAGYGYTF	TGCGCCAGCAGCCAAGATCGGGCACCTGCGGGATATGGCTACACCTTC
NA	TRBV21-1	NA	TRBJ2-2	CASNTGGPNTGELFF	TGTGCCAGCAACACAGGGGGCCCCAACACCGGGGAGCTGTTTTTT
NA	TRBV4-3	NA	TRBJ2-3	CASSHADTQYF	TGCGCCAGCAGCCACGCAGATACGCAGTATTTT
NA	TRBV6-4	NA	TRBJ1-3	CASSEIGERTGNTIYF	TGTGCCAGCAGTGAAATTGGAGAAAGAACTGGAAACACCATATATTTT
NA	TRBV7-2	NA	TRBJ2-7	CASSFSRSSYEQYF	TGTGCCAGCAGCTTTAGCCGGTCCTCCTACGAGCAGTACTTC
NA	TRBV19	NA	TRBJ2-5	CASSMRQTQETQYF	TGTGCCAGTAGTATGCGACAGACCCAAGAGACCCAGTACTTC
once	TRBV2	TRBD2	TRBJ2-4	CASNRGLAAKNIQYF	TGTGCCAGCAACAGGGGACTAGCGGCTAAAAACATTCAGTACTTC
NA	TRBV5-4	NA	TRBJ2-7	CASSSDREAYEQYF	TGTGCCAGCAGCTCCGACAGGGAGGCCTACGAGCAGTACTTC
NA	TRBV7-3	NA	TRBJ2-7	CASSLWGGRGHEQYF	TGTGCCAGCAGCTTATGGGGGGGCAGGGGGCACGAGCAGTACTTC
few	TRBV19	NA	TRBJ1-4	CASEGRGEKLFF	TGTGCCAGTGAGGGTAGGGGTGAAAAACTGTTTTTT
NA	TRBV7-9	TRBD1	TRBJ2-5	CASSQTYRGQETQYF	TGTGCCAGCAGCCAAACTTACAGGGGGCAAGAGACCCAGTACTTC
NA	TRBV2	TRBD2	TRBJ2-7	CASSSGLAGRYEQYF	TGTGCCAGCAGCTCGGGACTAGCGGGTCGCTACGAGCAGTACTTC
NA	TRBV29-1	TRBD2	TRBJ2-7	CSVEGLLAGGPNEQYF	TGCAGCGTTGAAGGCCTACTAGCGGGAGGGCCCAACGAGCAGTACTTC
NA	TRBV4-3	NA	TRBJ1-2	CASSQRWGGAYGYTF	TGCGCCAGCAGCCAACGGTGGGGAGGGGCCTATGGCTACACCTTC
medium-sized	TRBV6-4	NA	TRBJ2-2	CASSEADGAGELFF	TGTGCCAGCAGCGAAGCGGATGGGGCCGGGGAGCTGTTTTTT
NA	TRBV7-3	TRBD2	TRBJ2-1	CASSLSGLASNEQFF	TGTGCCAGCAGCTTAAGTGGACTAGCGTCCAATGAGCAGTTCTTC
few	TRBV6-5	NA	TRBJ1-1	CASSLQGKDTEAFF	TGTGCCAGCAGTTTGCAGGGCAAGGACACTGAAGCTTTCTTT
NA	TRBV6-5	NA	TRBJ2-3	CASSYKLASTDTQYF	TGTGCCAGCAGTTACAAGCTAGCTAGCACAGATACGCAGTATTTT
few	TRBV9	TRBD1	TRBJ2-2	CASSPRPRVGTGQYTGELFF	TGTGCCAGCAGCCCCCGCCCCCGTGTTGGGACAGGTCAATACACCGGGGAGCTGTTTTTT
NA	TRBV6-5	NA	TRBJ1-2	CASAGQGYGYTF	TGTGCCAGCGCTGGACAAGGCTATGGCTACACCTTC
NA	TRBV7-8	NA	TRBJ1-2	CASSPTRGQRGYTF	TGTGCCAGCAGCCCAACGCGGGGGCAGAGGGGCTACACCTTC
NA	TRBV29-1	TRBD1	TRBJ2-4	CSVEGQGIKNIQYF	TGCAGCGTTGAGGGACAGGGAATCAAAAACATTCAGTACTTC
NA	TRBV7-2	NA	TRBJ1-6	CASTSPGGYNSPLHF	TGTGCCAGCACGTCCCCGGGGGGCTATAATTCACCCCTCCACTTT
NA	TRBV19	NA	TRBJ1-4	CASSIGKGVRDNEKLFF	TGTGCCAGTAGTATCGGGAAAGGCGTCCGGGATAATGAAAAACTGTTTTTT
few	TRBV7-2	NA	TRBJ2-1	CASSQDTRDSYNEQFF	TGCGCCAGCAGCCAAGATACCCGGGACTCCTACAATGAGCAGTTCTTC
NA	TRBV5-1	NA	TRBJ2-3	CASTTGSGAGRGGTDTQYF	TGCGCCAGCACCACGGGTAGCGGGGCTGGCAGGGGGGGCACAGATACGCAGTATTTT
NA	TRBV18	NA	TRBJ2-7	CASSLPGSYEQYF	TGTGCCAGCTCACTGCCGGGTTCCTACGAGCAGTACTTC
NA	TRBV5-1	NA	TRBJ1-2	CASSLVIGSGYTF	TGCGCCAGCAGCTTGGTCATAGGGAGCGGCTACACCTTC
NA	TRBV29-1	NA	TRBJ2-5	CSVSRGAQETQYF	TGCAGCGTTTCCCGTGGGGCTCAGGAGACCCAGTACTTC
NA	TRBV19	NA	TRBJ1-4	CASSELTVIGEKLFF	TGTGCCAGTAGTGAATTGACGGTAATTGGGGAAAAACTGTTTTTT
NA	TRBV6-5	NA	TRBJ2-4	CASSYSSKNIQYF	TGTGCCAGCAGTTACTCTTCCAAAAACATTCAGTACTTC
NA	TRBV19	TRBD1	TRBJ1-2	CASSTQGGRSGYGYTF	TGTGCCAGTAGCACCCAGGGGGGGCGCAGTGGCTATGGCTACACCTTC
NA	TRBV18	NA	TRBJ1-1	CASSPLDGSQEAFF	TGTGCCAGCTCACCCCTGGACGGATCCCAGGAAGCTTTCTTT
NA	TRBV9	NA	TRBJ2-5	CASSVDGGREETQYF	TGTGCCAGCAGCGTAGACGGGGGGCGGGAAGAGACCCAGTACTTC
NA	TRBV9	TRBD1	TRBJ2-3	CASSPRQGPPTDTQYF	TGTGCCAGCAGCCCCAGACAGGGCCCCCCCACAGATACGCAGTATTTT
NA	TRBV5-3	TRBD1	TRBJ1-5	CARSGGQDDSNQPQHF	TGTGCCAGAAGCGGGGGACAGGATGATAGCAATCAGCCCCAGCATTTT
NA	TRBV5-1	NA	TRBJ2-1	CASSFRDPYNEQFF	TGCGCCAGCAGCTTTCGGGACCCTTACAATGAGCAGTTCTTC
NA	TRBV7-2	TRBD1	TRBJ2-7	CASSHAGQGALYEQYF	TGTGCCAGCAGCCACGCAGGACAGGGGGCGCTTTACGAGCAGTACTTC
NA	TRBV5-6	NA	TRBJ2-7	CASSPLGAYEQYF	TGTGCCAGCAGCCCCCTCGGGGCCTACGAGCAGTACTTC
NA	TRBV19	NA	TRBJ1-3	CASNDRGNTIYF	TGTGCCAGTAACGACAGGGGAAACACCATATATTTT